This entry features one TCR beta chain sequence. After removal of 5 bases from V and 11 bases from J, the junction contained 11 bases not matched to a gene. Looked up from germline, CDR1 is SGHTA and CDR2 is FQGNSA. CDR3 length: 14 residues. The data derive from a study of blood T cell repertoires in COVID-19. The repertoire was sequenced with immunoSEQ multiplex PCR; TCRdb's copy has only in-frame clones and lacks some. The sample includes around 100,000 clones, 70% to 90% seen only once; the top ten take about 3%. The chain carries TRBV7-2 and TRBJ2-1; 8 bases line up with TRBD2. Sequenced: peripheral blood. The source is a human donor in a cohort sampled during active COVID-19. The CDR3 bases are TGTGCCAGCAGCCAAGGAGCCCAGCGGGAGAAGCAGTTCTTC. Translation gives CASSQGAQREKQFF.